What follows are 9 T cell receptor beta chains derived from one specimen sequenced in a study of T cell repertoires in ileal Crohn's disease. This table comes from immunoSEQ multiplex PCR, and its TCRdb copy is limited to in-frame clones, with some not included. The table lists 6,000 or so clones, around 79% of them singletons. Sequenced material: ileal tissue. These receptors originate from an adult with Crohn's disease.

The CDR3 protein is CASSPSPSNEQFF. For the CDR3, the DNA is TGTGCCAGCTCACCAAGCCCTTCCAATGAGCAGTTCTTC. V is TRBV18 and J is TRBJ2-1; D remains unclear. Germline V CDR1 and CDR2: KGHSH, LQKENI. Trimming pared 2 bases from V and 6 bases from J, leaving 8 bases between. This CDR3 has 13 amino acids.

The chain employs TRBV18 and TRBJ2-1; TRBD2 matches 13 bases. CDR1 and CDR2 from the germline V gene are KGHSH and LQKENI. The CDR3 sequence is 14 residues long. Trimming cost V 5 bases and J 8 bases; bases outside gene matches: 3. The CDR3, as DNA: TGTGCCAGCTCAACTAGCGGGGGGGCGTATGAGCAGTTCTTC. Translating gives CASSTSGGAYEQFF.

This chain uses TRBV28 with TRBJ1-4, with D unresolved. Germline CDR1 MDHEN, CDR2 SYDVKM. The CDR3 has 13 residues. Trimming took off 4 bases at V and 3 bases at J, with 6 bases between the two ends. CDR3 DNA: TGTGCCAGCAGTTCTCGTGCTAATGAAAAACTGTTTTTT. Amino acid sequence: CASSSRANEKLFF.

Only one count was recorded for this clone. The gene calls are TRBV5-6 and TRBJ2-5; 7 bases align to TRBD2. Germline values: CDR1 SGHDT, CDR2 YYEEEE. The CDR3 consists of 12 residues. Trimming removed 7 bases from V and 5 bases from J; junction bases left unmatched: 5. CDR3 DNA sequence: TGTGCCAGCGCGGGGGATCGGGAGACCCAGTACTTC. Translating it yields CASAGDRETQYF.

The chain has TRBV29-1 and TRBJ2-1; TRBD2 might be the D (7 bases). The CDR3 totals 14 residues. Per germline, CDR1 SQVTM and CDR2 ANQGSEA. Deletions cut 6 bases from V and 5 bases from J, with 17 bases between. The CDR3 DNA reads TGCAGCGTGCCCCGAAGGGGGGGCGACAATGAGCAGTTCTTC. Residues: CSVPRRGGDNEQFF.

A single count supports this clone. The genes are TRBV6-5 and TRBJ1-1; the D is unclear. The V end was cut by 0 bases, the J end by 4 bases, with 6 bases between. Germline CDR1 MNHEY, CDR2 SVGAGI. The CDR3 covers 13 residues. CDR3 sequence reads: CASSYSVSTEAFF. The CDR3 bases are TGTGCCAGCAGTTACTCTGTGAGCACTGAAGCTTTCTTT.

The chain is built from TRBV5-1 and TRBJ2-1; D is possibly TRBD2 (5 bases). The V and J ends lost 5 bases and 2 bases respectively, with 11 bases between them. In germline, CDR1 is SGHRS, CDR2 YFSETQ. This CDR3 has 14 residues. As DNA, the CDR3 is TGCGCCAGCAGAGAAGCGGAAACCTACAATGAGCAGTTCTTC. It yields the protein CASREAETYNEQFF.

The chain is built from TRBV5-1 and TRBJ2-3; the match to TRBD1 covers 10 bases. Germline V gives CDR1 SGHRS, CDR2 YFSETQ. Trimming took 4 bases from V and 4 from J; bases not matched to a gene: 6. The CDR3 is 15 amino acids. CDR3 sequence (DNA): TGCGCCAGCAGCCCGGGACAGGGGTTTGCAGATACGCAGTATTTT. It is translated as CASSPGQGFADTQYF.

The rearrangement joins TRBV5-1 to TRBJ2-7; D remains unclear. Trimming removed 2 bases at V and 4 bases at J, with 7 bases between. Germline V gene lookup returns CDR1 SGHRS and CDR2 YFSETQ. This CDR3 contains 12 residues. This chain's CDR3 is CASSLTTYEQYF. CDR3 DNA: TGCGCCAGCAGCTTAACAACGTACGAGCAGTACTTC.